This T cell receptor beta chain was retrieved from a study of blood T cell repertoires in COVID-19. As for the study in general: The samples span acute and convalescent COVID-19 from the United States, Italy and Spain.

Germline V gives CDR1 MNHEY, CDR2 SMNVEV (reference sequence). CDR3 length: 14 amino acids. V was cut by 0 bases and J by 3 bases, with 6 bases left in between. The repertoire was sequenced with immunoSEQ multiplex PCR; TCRdb's copy has only in-frame clones and lacks some. The data contain about 80,000 clones, approximately 81% of them singletons. The material sequenced was peripheral blood. The TCR was taken from a woman of 80 years or more with acute or convalescent COVID-19. The rearrangement uses TRBV27 and TRBJ2-4; the D is unclear. In DNA, the CDR3 is TGTGCCAGCAGTTTATCGAACAGCAAAAACATTCAGTACTTC. This encodes CASSLSNSKNIQYF.